This T cell receptor beta chain was found in a study of OX40 agonist ivuxolimab in advanced cancers. Overall study context: At doses from 0.01 to 10 mg/kg, patients were given intravenous ivuxolimab every 2 weeks.

This CDR3 comprises 15 residues. The germline CDR1 and CDR2 sequences are ENHRY and SYGVKD. Trimming removed 4 bases at V and 4 bases at J, with 13 bases between. Sequencing used immunoSEQ multiplex PCR; TCRdb keeps in-frame clones, though not all of them. The sample lists tens of thousands of clones; roughly 94% were seen once. Sequencing was performed on CD4+ or CD8+ T cells sorted from blood, taken in a trial of the OX40 agonist ivuxolimab. This TCR derives from an adult with an advanced solid tumor such as melanoma, head and neck, liver or kidney cancer. The chain has TRBV10-3 and TRBJ1-4; D ambiguous. The CDR3 loop is CAISARPAGNEKLFF. The CDR3, as DNA: TGTGCCATCAGTGCCCGACCGGCGGGTAATGAAAAACTGTTTTTT.